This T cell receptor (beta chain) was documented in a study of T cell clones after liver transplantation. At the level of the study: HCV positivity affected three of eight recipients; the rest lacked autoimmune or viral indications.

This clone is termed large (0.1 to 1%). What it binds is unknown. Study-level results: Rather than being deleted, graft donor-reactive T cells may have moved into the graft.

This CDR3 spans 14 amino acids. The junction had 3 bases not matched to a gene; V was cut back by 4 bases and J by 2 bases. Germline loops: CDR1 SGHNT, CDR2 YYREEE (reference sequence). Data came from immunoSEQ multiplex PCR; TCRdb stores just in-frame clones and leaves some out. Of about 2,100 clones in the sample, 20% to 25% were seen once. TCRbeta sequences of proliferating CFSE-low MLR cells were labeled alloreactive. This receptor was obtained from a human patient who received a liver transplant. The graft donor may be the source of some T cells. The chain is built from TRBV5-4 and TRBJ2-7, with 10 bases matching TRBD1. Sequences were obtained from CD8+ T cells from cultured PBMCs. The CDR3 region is CASSPGQGAYEQYF. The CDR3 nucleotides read TGTGCCAGCAGCCCCGGACAGGGGGCCTACGAGCAGTACTTC.